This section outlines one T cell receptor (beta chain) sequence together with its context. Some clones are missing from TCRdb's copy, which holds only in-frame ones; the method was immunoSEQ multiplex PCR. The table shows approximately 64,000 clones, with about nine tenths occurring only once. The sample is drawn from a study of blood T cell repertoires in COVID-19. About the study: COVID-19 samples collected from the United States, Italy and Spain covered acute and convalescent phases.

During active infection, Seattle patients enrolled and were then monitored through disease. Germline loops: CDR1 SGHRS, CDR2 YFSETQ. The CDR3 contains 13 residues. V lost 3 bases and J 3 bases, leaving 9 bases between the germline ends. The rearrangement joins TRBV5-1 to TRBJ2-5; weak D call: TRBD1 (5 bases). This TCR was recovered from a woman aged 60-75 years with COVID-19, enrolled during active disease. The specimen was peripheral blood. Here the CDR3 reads CASSWGPKETQYF. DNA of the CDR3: TGCGCCAGCAGCTGGGGCCCTAAAGAGACCCAGTACTTC.